This paragraph covers one T cell receptor (beta chain) sequence. These data belong to a study of control samples from healthy donors and cancer patients. Clones were read by immunoSEQ multiplex PCR, and TCRdb kept only the in-frame ones, dropping some. The data contain roughly 68,000 clones, about 83% of them seen just once; the ten biggest clones take up 15% to 19%. The CDR3 has 16 amino acids. V was pared by 1 base and J by 1 base, with 11 bases between. Germline V gene data show CDR1 as MGHRA and CDR2 as YSYEKL. The specimen was blood. This TCR was sampled from a man aged 55 to 70 in good health. This chain joins TRBV4-1 and TRBJ2-1, with D perhaps assigned TRBD1 or TRBD2 (5 bases each). CDR3 bases: TGCGCCAGCAGCCAAGTTTGGGGGTCATCCTACAATGAGCAGTTCTTC. Translation gives CASSQVWGSSYNEQFF.